Listed below are T cell receptor beta chains from one sample, sequenced in a study of a mutant IDH1 vaccine in newly diagnosed glioma. The antigens these receptors bind are not known. Profiled with immunoSEQ multiplex PCR; TCRdb holds only in-frame clones, not every one. The sample has tens of thousands of clones, roughly 91% seen once; the top ten hold 0.6% to 0.95%. This material consisted of PBMCs, taken from a glioma patient whose treatment included an IDH1 peptide vaccine. These TCRs come from a woman in her fifties or sixties with glioma. Both conserved end residues are part of each CDR3.

v_gene: TRBV7-9
CDR3aa: CASSRDLGTQYF

v_gene: TRBV29-1
CDR3aa: CSARVYTNTEAFF

v_gene: TRBV7-3
CDR3aa: CASSLTSGVYNEQFF

v_gene: TRBV7-3
CDR3aa: CASSFRAGGDEQFF

v_gene: TRBV5-4
CDR3aa: CASSLFTNYGYTF

v_gene: TRBV29-1
CDR3aa: CSVGPAIGGELFF

v_gene: TRBV28
CDR3aa: CASRSPGGYQETQYF

v_gene: TRBV27
CDR3aa: CASSRPNEKLFF

v_gene: TRBV6-1
CDR3aa: CASSGATGGLDSNQPQHF

v_gene: TRBV5-1
CDR3aa: CASSLAEGAEAFF

v_gene: TRBV5-8
CDR3aa: CASSLVGIDRPQHF

v_gene: TRBV7-9
CDR3aa: CASSPSAGSNQPQHF

v_gene: TRBV19
CDR3aa: CASSIGQGWTEAFF

v_gene: TRBV27
CDR3aa: CASSTLLGLAKNIQYF

v_gene: TRBV5-4
CDR3aa: CASSFKGTDEKLFF

v_gene: TRBV5-1
CDR3aa: CASSIRTGYTQYF

v_gene: TRBV5-4
CDR3aa: CASSSGLADPSYNEQFF

v_gene: TRBV7-3
CDR3aa: CASSIASPLNTEAFF

v_gene: TRBV12-5
CDR3aa: CASGLVLSGQNTGELFF

v_gene: TRBV19
CDR3aa: CASSIVSGSNTEAFF

v_gene: TRBV7-3
CDR3aa: CASSPELTDTQYF

v_gene: TRBV19
CDR3aa: CASSIRTGMRSEQYF